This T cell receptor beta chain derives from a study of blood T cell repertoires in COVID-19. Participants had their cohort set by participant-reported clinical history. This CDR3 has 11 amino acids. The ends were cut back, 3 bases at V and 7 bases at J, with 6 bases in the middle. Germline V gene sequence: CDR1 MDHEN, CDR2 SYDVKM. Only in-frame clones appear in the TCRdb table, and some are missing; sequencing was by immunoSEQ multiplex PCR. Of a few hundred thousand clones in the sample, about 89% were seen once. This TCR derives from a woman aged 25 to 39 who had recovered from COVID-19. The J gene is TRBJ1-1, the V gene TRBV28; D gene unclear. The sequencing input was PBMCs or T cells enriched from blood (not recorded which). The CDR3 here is CASSLRGEAFF. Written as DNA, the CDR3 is TGTGCCAGCAGTTTGCGTGGTGAAGCTTTCTTT.